The clone carrying this T cell receptor beta chain has a count of ten or more. Its cognate antigen is unknown. This could be a read error, since a much larger clone is one nucleotide away. The sample comes from a study of T cells in Graves' hyperthyroidism and ophthalmopathy. General observations from the study: The model anticipated ophthalmopathy a median approximately six months pre-onset. Most clonotypes expanded in thyroid above 0.001 were likewise present in blood.

In germline, CDR1 is SQVTM, CDR2 ANQGSEA. The CDR3 covers 13 residues. V gave up 3 bases and J gave up 5 bases, with 13 bases separating them. Patients counted as stable if ophthalmopathy did not develop within 18 months. Orbital computed tomography and thyroid ultrasound, together with serum TRAb and thyroxine and clinical symptoms, were used for diagnoses. Amplification of TCR beta CDR3 regions was performed using RNA transcripts as template. Carried out on the TCR CDR3, a first-round RT-PCR used the HTBI primer set. Via MiXCR, TCRdb re-called the multiplex PCR reads, giving one row per CDR3 protein. The sample has 40,000 to 60,000 distinct CDR3 sequences, 45% to 65% seen once; the top ten hold roughly 30%.

The V and J genes are TRBV29-1 and TRBJ2-5; D is perhaps TRBD2 (6 bases). This TCR was recovered from a young man with Graves' hyperthyroidism. Sample: peripheral blood or thyroid tissue (not recorded which). Here the CDR3 reads CSVEISGTETQYF. CDR3 DNA sequence: TGCAGCGTTGAGATTAGCGGCACGGAGACCCAGTACTTC.